These 25 T cell receptor beta chains originate from one sample sequenced in a study of blood T cell repertoires in COVID-19. The method was immunoSEQ multiplex PCR; TCRdb's version includes in-frame clones alone and lacks a portion of them. The table records approximately 220,000 clones, around 84% of them present only once. What was sequenced was peripheral blood. These receptors were taken from an older woman who had recovered from COVID-19.

The chain recombines TRBV10-3 with TRBJ2-7; D is uncertain. This CDR3 has 14 residues. Germline CDR1 is ENHRY and CDR2 is SYGVKD. V lost 3 bases to trimming and J lost 5 bases, with 14 bases between them. The CDR3 reads CAISEGARQDEQYF. CDR3 nucleotides: TGTGCCATCAGTGAAGGAGCCCGGCAAGACGAGCAGTACTTC.

This clone showed up just once. V is TRBV6-5 and J is TRBJ1-4; 7 positions match TRBD1. The trim removed 5 bases at V and 10 bases at J, leaving 10 bases unmatched. The CDR3 is 14 amino acids. Germline-derived CDR1 and CDR2 are MNHEY and SVGAGI. Here the CDR3 DNA reads TGTGCCAGCAGTCCTCGGGACAGAGAGGGAAAACTGTTTTTT. Its protein product is CASSPRDREGKLFF.

The chain carries TRBV7-2 and TRBJ1-5; D is uncertain. The CDR3 extends over 14 amino acids. Per germline, CDR1 SGHTA and CDR2 FQGNSA. V dropped 1 base and J dropped 3 bases, with 7 bases sitting between them. The CDR3 DNA sequence: TGTGCCAGCAGCTTAGGTCAGTCCAATCAGCCCCAGCATTTT. Protein: CASSLGQSNQPQHF.

This sequence joins TRBV15 and TRBJ2-5; no reliable D call. The germline V and J ends were trimmed by 0 bases and 2 bases, with 13 bases remaining between them. The CDR3 is 16 residues long. CDR1 is LNHNV and CDR2 is YYDKDF in the germline V gene (reference sequence). The CDR3 nucleotides are TGTGCCACCAGCAGAGATCTGGAGTCCAGACAAGAGACCCAGTACTTC. As protein: CATSRDLESRQETQYF.

The chain combines TRBV29-1 with TRBJ1-3; perhaps TRBD1 as D (5 bases). The CDR3 is 13 residues long. Trimming removed 3 bases at V and 2 bases at J, with 8 bases between. Germline V lookup: CDR1 SQVTM, CDR2 ANQGSEA. The CDR3 nucleotides are TGCAGCGTTGAGGGGGGGGCTGGAAACACCATATATTTT. It encodes CSVEGGAGNTIYF. Based on the CDR3 plus reference TRBV29-1 and TRBJ1-3, the full variable domain is SAVISQKPSRDICQRGTSLTIQCQVDSQVTMMFWYRQQPGQSLTLIATANQGSEATYESGFVIDKFPISRPNLTFSTLTVSNMSPEDSSIYLCSVEGGAGNTIYFGEGSWLTVV.

The chain carries TRBV15 and TRBJ2-2, with 7 bases matching TRBD2. CDR3 length: 15 residues. J lost 3 bases, V lost 3 bases, and 4 bases had no gene match. Per germline, CDR1 LNHNV and CDR2 YYDKDF (reference sequence). The CDR3 sequence: CATSRGGVDTGELFF. In DNA, the CDR3 is TGTGCCACCAGCAGGGGGGGGGTCGACACCGGGGAGCTGTTTTTT.

V usage is TRBV7-9 and J usage is TRBJ2-1; 11 bases fit TRBD2. With 6 bases clipped from V and 6 bases from J, the junction kept 7 bases outside the gene matches. The CDR3 is 15 amino acids. Germline CDR1 is SEHNR and CDR2 is FQNEAQ (reference sequence). CDR3 sequence: CASRTSGGSINEQFF. CDR3 sequence (DNA): TGTGCCAGCAGAACTAGCGGGGGAAGTATCAATGAGCAGTTCTTC. Filled out from reference TRBV7-9 and TRBJ2-1, the complete variable domain reads DTGVSQNPRHKITKRGQNVTFRCDPISEHNRLYWYRQTLGQGPEFLTYFQNEAQLEKSRLLSDRFSAERPKGSFSTLEIQRTEQGDSAMYLCASRTSGGSINEQFFGPGTRLTVL.

V and J are TRBV27 and TRBJ2-1; 9 nucleotides line up with TRBD2. The CDR3 extends over 14 amino acids. Germline CDR1 is MNHEY and CDR2 is SMNVEV (reference sequence). Trimming removed 2 bases from V and 6 bases from J; junction bases left unmatched: 2. DNA for the CDR3: TGTGCCAGCAGTTTAGCGGGGGGGGTCAATGAGCAGTTCTTC. This encodes CASSLAGGVNEQFF.

Only a few counts were recorded for this clone. The chain joins TRBV7-3 to TRBJ2-1, with D perhaps matching TRBD1 (6 bases). Trimming left V 4 bases short and J 0 bases short, with 10 bases between. In germline, CDR1 is SGHTA, CDR2 FQGTGA. This CDR3 is built from 15 residues. The CDR3: CASSYQGSSYNEQFF. CDR3 in DNA: TGTGCCAGCAGCTACCAGGGGAGCTCCTACAATGAGCAGTTCTTC.

The J gene is TRBJ2-3, the V gene TRBV5-1; 8 nucleotides line up with TRBD2. The germline V gene has CDR1 SGHRS and CDR2 YFSETQ. The junction had 5 bases not matched to a gene; V was cut back by 5 bases and J by 0 bases. The CDR3 totals 15 residues. The CDR3 region has the DNA TGCGCCAGCAGTGTAGCGGGGACTAGCACAGATACGCAGTATTTT. It specifies CASSVAGTSTDTQYF.

The chain is built from TRBV18 and TRBJ1-5; no reliable D call. CDR3 length equals 14 residues. Trimming removed 5 bases at V and 0 bases at J, with 8 bases between. From germline, CDR1 is KGHSH and CDR2 LQKENI. CDR3 protein: CASSADNSNQPQHF. The DNA of the CDR3 is TGTGCCAGCTCAGCAGATAATAGCAATCAGCCCCAGCATTTT.

J is TRBJ1-2 and V is TRBV25-1; tentatively, D is TRBD1 (6 bases). The CDR3 contains 15 residues. Trimming stripped 0 bases from V and 5 bases from J, with 13 bases between. From germline, CDR1 is MGHDK and CDR2 SYGVNS. This chain's CDR3 is CASSEYPGDLYGYTF. The CDR3 DNA follows: TGTGCCAGCAGTGAATACCCAGGGGATCTTTATGGCTACACCTTC.

This chain connects TRBV18 to TRBJ1-4, with D unresolved. The V end lost 0 bases, the J end lost 10 bases, and 12 bases lay between the germline ends. The CDR3 is 14 residues long. Per the germline V gene, CDR1 is KGHSH and CDR2 is LQKENI. CDR3 bases: TGTGCCAGCTCACCACCGTGGCCGCCGGGAAAACTGTTTTTT. Encoded protein: CASSPPWPPGKLFF.

The chain is built from TRBV6-5 and TRBJ1-2; 7 bases map to TRBD1. V dropped 10 bases and J dropped 0; count of bases not matched to a gene: 5. Germline V gene sequence: CDR1 MNHEY, CDR2 SVGAGI. This CDR3 is 13 amino acids long. CDR3 nucleotide sequence: TGTGCCACCCAGGGGGGACCTAACTATGGCTACACCTTC. The encoded protein is CATQGGPNYGYTF.

The chain uses TRBV5-4 and TRBJ1-2; D gene uncertain. Trimming removed 0 bases from V and 2 bases from J, with 11 bases in between. Germline CDR1 SGHNT, CDR2 YYREEE (reference sequence). The length of the CDR3 is 15 residues. This CDR3 is CASSLVEKQNYGYTF. Written as DNA, the CDR3 is TGTGCCAGCAGCTTGGTAGAAAAACAGAACTATGGCTACACCTTC.

V gene TRBV3-1 (or the pseudogene TRBV3-2) combines with J gene TRBJ2-5; 16 bases match TRBD2. Germline assignment: CDR1 LGHDT and CDR2 YNNKEL (reference sequence). The CDR3 contains 19 residues. V shed 3 bases, J shed 4 bases, and the junction held 11 bases outside the gene matches. Here the CDR3 DNA reads TGTGCCAGCAGCCAGGACTACGGGACTAGCGGGGGGGCAGCAGAGACCCAGTACTTC. Translated: CASSQDYGTSGGAAETQYF.

J is TRBJ2-7 and V is TRBV4-1; 9 bases agree with TRBD2. V was clipped by 4 bases and J by 4 bases; unmatched bases: 8. CDR3 length equals 15 residues. The germline V gene has CDR1 MGHRA and CDR2 YSYEKL. The CDR3 DNA reads TGCGCCAGCAGCCTTCCGGCGGGGGGGCCATACGAGCAGTACTTC. This encodes CASSLPAGGPYEQYF.

This clone has more than one count but fewer than ten. The chain couples TRBV7-8 to TRBJ2-7; D is unclear. The V gene's germline CDR1 is SGHVS and CDR2 FQNEAQ. This CDR3 spans 12 amino acids. Trimming removed 5 bases from V and 4 bases from J, with 9 bases in between. The CDR3 nucleotides are TGTGCCAGCAGCCCACATGGTTACGAGCAGTACTTC. It yields the protein CASSPHGYEQYF.

V and J are TRBV7-3 and TRBJ2-5, with TRBD2 identical over 14 bases. The V segment lost 5 bases and the J segment 3 bases; nucleotides outside the gene matches: 20. This CDR3 comprises 21 residues. Germline V gives CDR1 SGHTA, CDR2 FQGTGA. Written as DNA, the CDR3 is TGTGCCAGCAGCAAACTCAGCTCCGGACTAGCGGGGGGTCCAACTGAAGAGACCCAGTACTTC. This translates into CASSKLSSGLAGGPTEETQYF.

A single count supports this clone. The J gene is TRBJ1-1, the V gene TRBV5-1, with D uncertain. The CDR3 contains 14 residues. Germline loops: CDR1 SGHRS, CDR2 YFSETQ. V was clipped by 3 bases and J by 8 bases, with 17 bases between them. The DNA of the CDR3 is TGCGCCAGCAGCTCCCCACTAGACTGGCCCGAAGCTTTCTTT. Protein sequence: CASSSPLDWPEAFF. Drawing the rest from reference TRBV5-1 and TRBJ1-1, the complete variable domain is KAGVTQTPRYLIKTRGQQVTLSCSPISGHRSVSWYQQTPGQGLQFLFEYFSETQRNKGNFPGRFSGRQFSNSRSEMNVSTLELGDSALYLCASSSPLDWPEAFFGQGTRLTVV.

The chain recombines TRBV7-9 with TRBJ1-2; a weak D match, TRBD1 (6 bases). The CDR3 consists of 16 residues. Germline lookup yields CDR1 SEHNR and CDR2 FQNEAQ (reference sequence). V was clipped by 3 bases and J by 8 bases, with 22 bases between them. This CDR3 reads CASSFDRQGGPGGYTF. CDR3 in DNA: TGTGCCAGCAGCTTCGACAGGCAAGGCGGTCCGGGCGGCTACACCTTC.

The rearrangement uses TRBV20-1 and TRBJ1-5, with unresolved D. Germline CDR1 is DFQATT and CDR2 is SNEGSKA (reference sequence). The CDR3 is 12 residues long. Trimming pared 3 bases from V and 5 bases from J, leaving 8 bases between. In DNA form, the CDR3 reads TGCAGTGCTAGTTCACCGGATCAGCCCCAGCATTTT. It specifies CSASSPDQPQHF.

The chain joins TRBV5-5 to TRBJ2-1, with 7 bases lining up with TRBD2. V dropped 0 bases and J dropped 11; count of bases not matched to a gene: 5. The CDR3 contains 13 residues. CDR1 is SGHKS, CDR2 YYEKEE, per germline (reference sequence). The CDR3 sequence: CASSLAGRGQQFF. CDR3 sequence (DNA): TGTGCCAGCAGCTTGGCTGGGAGGGGCCAGCAGTTCTTC.

This chain uses TRBV18 with TRBJ2-5, with 7 positions matching TRBD2. V shed 8 bases, J shed 2 bases, and the junction held 5 bases outside the gene matches. The germline V gene encodes CDR1 KGHSH and CDR2 LQKENI. CDR3 length: 13 residues. The CDR3 sequence: CASKRGDQETQYF. CDR3 nucleotides: TGTGCCAGCAAGCGGGGAGATCAAGAGACCCAGTACTTC.

This clone was detected a few times. V is TRBV6-5 and J is TRBJ2-1, with D possibly being TRBD1 (6 bases). Germline-derived CDR1 and CDR2 are MNHEY and SVGAGI. Trimming removed 7 bases from V and 6 bases from J, with 19 bases in between. The CDR3 totals 15 residues. The CDR3 DNA follows: TGTGCCAGCACCGAGGGGCAGGGGCATAGCAATGAGCAGTTCTTC. Encoded protein: CASTEGQGHSNEQFF.